The rows below give T cell receptor beta chains drawn from one sample of a study of regulatory T cells in long-lasting Graves disease. TCRdb reprocessed the multiplex PCR reads with MiXCR, giving one entry per CDR3 protein. In the table there are over 350,000 distinct CDR3 sequences, approximately 16% of which are singletons. The sample also formed part of further work on T cells in Graves' hyperthyroidism and ophthalmopathy.

Sequenced material: peripheral blood mononuclear cells (PBMCs), taken at new diagnosis, from a patient treated with antithyroid drugs. These TCRs come from a woman aged 40 to 50 with Graves disease. CDR3s include the opening cysteine and the closing phenylalanine or tryptophan. D genes are given only for firm matches. Size is omitted from some rows. Given values are once, few, many or a class for expanded clones.

D gene: TRBD2; V gene: TRBV30; J gene: TRBJ2-1; clone size: many; CDR3 DNA: TGTGCCTGGAGTTTAGGGACTAGTTTGTATGAGCAGTTCTTC; CDR3 protein: CAWSLGTSLYEQFF
D gene: .; V gene: TRBV5-1; J gene: TRBJ2-7; clone size: .; CDR3 DNA: TGCGCCAGCAGCTTGGAGGCAGGGCCCTGGGTCGAGCAGTACTTC; CDR3 protein: CASSLEAGPWVEQYF
D gene: .; V gene: TRBV29-1; J gene: TRBJ2-5; clone size: many; CDR3 DNA: TGCAGCGGGACTGGGGGGAGCTACCAAGAGACCCAGTACTTC; CDR3 protein: CSGTGGSYQETQYF
D gene: TRBD1; V gene: TRBV6-1; J gene: TRBJ1-5; clone size: many; CDR3 DNA: TGTGCCAGCAGCCCAGGGGACAGCTATCAGCCCCAGCATTTT; CDR3 protein: CASSPGDSYQPQHF
D gene: .; V gene: TRBV6-2/TRBV6-3; J gene: TRBJ1-1; clone size: many; CDR3 DNA: TGTGCCAGCAGTTCCAGACAGATCAACACTGAAGCTTTCTTT; CDR3 protein: CASSSRQINTEAFF
D gene: .; V gene: TRBV11-2; J gene: TRBJ1-1; clone size: many; CDR3 DNA: TGTGCCAGCAGCTTAGTCCGACTGGGAGGGCTTAACACTGAAGCTTTCTTT; CDR3 protein: CASSLVRLGGLNTEAFF
D gene: .; V gene: TRBV7-6; J gene: TRBJ1-2; clone size: few; CDR3 DNA: TGTGCCAGCAGCCCCTCTACAATTAGTATTAATGGCTACACCTTC; CDR3 protein: CASSPSTISINGYTF
D gene: .; V gene: TRBV12-3/TRBV12-4; J gene: TRBJ2-2; clone size: many; CDR3 DNA: TGTGCCAGCAGTTTGGACTCGTACAGAACGAACACCGGGGAGCTGTTTTTT; CDR3 protein: CASSLDSYRTNTGELFF
D gene: TRBD1; V gene: TRBV7-9; J gene: TRBJ1-1; clone size: few; CDR3 DNA: TGTGCCAGCAGCGGGACAGTCCTTGAAGCTTTCTTT; CDR3 protein: CASSGTVLEAFF
D gene: TRBD2; V gene: TRBV30; J gene: TRBJ2-1; clone size: many; CDR3 DNA: TGTGCCTGGACAGGACTAGAGCATGAGCAGTTCTTC; CDR3 protein: CAWTGLEHEQFF